These 12 T cell receptor beta chains originate from one sample sequenced in a study of STAT3 mutations in large granular lymphocyte leukemia (dated by TCRdb to 2018 to 2020). Summary of the overall study and its limitations: Every T-LGLL patient showed at least one immunodominant TCRbeta clonotype, and about half showed multiple immunodominant subclonotypes.

The method was the immunoSEQ multiplex PCR assay. The immuneACCESS repertoire file appears here via TCRdb, limited to in-frame rearrangements. These files lack a portion of the clones; in checked studies, under half of the deficit traces to unresolved V genes, and the cause of the others is not known. This sample gives roughly 25,000 clones in total; about 94% of them show up just once. The ten largest clones capture more than 6% of the sample. Their antigens are not known. Sequenced input: peripheral blood mononuclear cells. The receptors originated from a man aged 35-49 years with T-cell large granular lymphocyte leukemia. Some clones in this sample may be carry-over from other donors' samples. The age is the age at diagnosis.

The rearrangement uses TRBV28 and TRBJ2-7; D not certain. From germline, CDR1 is MDHEN and CDR2 SYDVKM. The CDR3 runs 11 residues. Trimming shortened V by 10 bases and J by 3 bases, and 10 bases separated the two germline ends. CDR3 sequence reads: CATLTGYEQYF. The CDR3 bases are TGTGCCACTCTGACGGGCTACGAGCAGTACTTC.

In its sample, this clone was seen a few times. The CDR3, as DNA: TGCGCCAGCAGCCGACAGGATGGGGTACAAGATGAGCAGTTCTTC. It codes for CASSRQDGVQDEQFF. This sequence joins TRBV4-1 and TRBJ2-1; D is perhaps TRBD1 (6 bases). V was cut by 4 bases and J by 8 bases, with 18 bases left in between. The CDR3 extends over 15 amino acids. CDR1 MGHRA and CDR2 YSYEKL come from the germline V gene.

The V call is TRBV30, the J call TRBJ2-7, with D perhaps TRBD1 (6 bases). The CDR3 loop spans 12 amino acids. CDR1 and CDR2 from the germline V gene are GTSNPN and SVGIG (reference sequence). The germline V and J ends were trimmed by 3 bases and 0 bases, with 6 bases remaining between them. The CDR3 DNA is TGTGCCTGGAGGGACAGCTCCTACGAGCAGTACTTC. Amino acids: CAWRDSSYEQYF.

V and J are TRBV9 and TRBJ1-4; 9 bases fit TRBD1. V lost 3 bases to trimming and J lost 7 bases; unmatched junction nucleotides: 10. Germline V gene lookup returns CDR1 SGDLS and CDR2 YYNGEE. The CDR3 runs 16 residues. CDR3 nucleotides: TGTGCCAGCAGCGCAGGTGGGACAGGGCGGGGTGAAAAACTGTTTTTT. This codes for CASSAGGTGRGEKLFF.

The chain carries TRBV7-2 and TRBJ2-3, with D possibly matching TRBD2 (6 bases). Looked up from germline, CDR1 is SGHTA and CDR2 is FQGNSA. Trimming removed 3 bases at V and 0 bases at J, with 13 bases between. The CDR3 is 16 amino acids. DNA for the CDR3: TGTGCCAGCAGCTTTTGGACTACCGGTAGCACAGATACGCAGTATTTT. Protein sequence: CASSFWTTGSTDTQYF. Full variable domain (missing parts from reference TRBV7-2 and TRBJ2-3): GAGVSQSPSNKVTEKGKDVELRCDPISGHTALYWYRQSLGQGLEFLIYFQGNSAPDKSGLPSDRFSAERTGGSVSTLTIQRTQQEDSAVYLCASSFWTTGSTDTQYFGPGTRLTVL.

The chain recombines TRBV7-2 with TRBJ2-5; TRBD1 might be the D (6 bases). V lost 5 bases, J lost 2 bases, and 9 bases lay in between. This CDR3 contains 13 residues. CDR1 SGHTA and CDR2 FQGNSA come from the germline V gene. The CDR3 protein is CASSRDRQETQYF. CDR3 DNA: TGTGCCAGCAGCCGTGACAGGCAAGAGACCCAGTACTTC.

As DNA, the CDR3 is TGCGCCAGCAGCCAAGATCCGGGACCCAGCTACGAGCAGTACTTC. Protein product: CASSQDPGPSYEQYF. V usage is TRBV4-3 and J usage is TRBJ2-7, with D tentatively TRBD1 or TRBD2 (5 bases each). The CDR3 runs 15 residues. Trimming shortened V by 0 bases and J by 3 bases, and 12 bases separated the two germline ends. The V gene's germline CDR1 is LGHNA and CDR2 YSLEER.

The rearrangement joins TRBV5-1 to TRBJ1-2, with D uncertain. From germline, CDR1 is SGHRS and CDR2 YFSETQ. The V end was cut by 3 bases, the J end by 0 bases, with 9 bases between. The CDR3 runs 14 residues. This CDR3 reads CASSSERTNYGYTF. In DNA, the CDR3 is TGCGCCAGCAGCTCTGAGCGGACTAACTATGGCTACACCTTC. The full variable domain, with the rest looked up from reference TRBV5-1 and TRBJ1-2, is KAGVTQTPRYLIKTRGQQVTLSCSPISGHRSVSWYQQTPGQGLQFLFEYFSETQRNKGNFPGRFSGRQFSNSRSEMNVSTLELGDSALYLCASSSERTNYGYTFGSGTRLTVV.

This chain connects TRBV18 to TRBJ2-7; D call uncertain. V lost 1 base to trimming and J lost 6 bases, with 10 bases between them. The germline CDR1 and CDR2 sequences are KGHSH and LQKENI. The CDR3 extends over 13 amino acids. Here the CDR3 reads CASSPRRSGEQYF. CDR3 nucleotides: TGTGCCAGCTCACCACGCCGGTCCGGCGAGCAGTACTTC.

This chain uses TRBV6-4 with TRBJ2-7; D not certain. Germline V gives CDR1 MRHNA, CDR2 SNTAGT. This CDR3 is 13 amino acids long. Trimming left V 8 bases short and J 3 bases short, with 14 bases between. Here the CDR3 DNA reads TGTGCCAGCGTGCTGGGCAGAAGCTACGAGCAGTACTTC. It codes for CASVLGRSYEQYF.

The CDR3 nucleotides read TGTGCCAGCAGCTTAGAGGGACAGGGGATTATGAACACTGAAGCTTTCTTT. As protein: CASSLEGQGIMNTEAFF. The J gene is TRBJ1-1, the V gene TRBV28, with 10 nucleotides matching TRBD1. CDR3 length: 17 amino acids. Unmatched junction bases numbered 10, after V lost 6 bases and J lost 0 bases. Germline V gene lookup returns CDR1 MDHEN and CDR2 SYDVKM.

This chain uses TRBV30 with TRBJ1-1; D is unresolved. The CDR3 sequence is 13 residues long. CDR1 GTSNPN and CDR2 SVGIG come from the germline V gene (reference sequence). CDR3 amino acids: CVSEGVSNTEAFF. Here the CDR3 DNA reads TGTGTGAGCGAGGGTGTATCGAACACTGAAGCTTTCTTT.